Listed here are 2 T cell receptor beta chains from one sample, sequenced in a study of post-analysis software for immune sequencing data. Study-wide points: Higher frequency in patients than in controls was seen for roughly five TRBV segments, with TRBV5-6, TRBV5-1 and TRBV20-1 among them.

Their target antigens are unknown. Unique molecular identifiers were present in the TCR beta cDNA libraries. TCRdb re-called the PCR reads through MiXCR, storing one row per CDR3 protein. The repertoire holds hundreds of thousands of distinct CDR3 sequences, roughly 46% seen once, with about an eighth in the top ten. The source material was blood. All receptors derive from a girl between 10 and 17 years old with multiple sclerosis.

This clonotype has just a few counts. This rearrangement joins TRBV6-5 to TRBJ1-2, with 8 bases that match TRBD1. Trimming cost V 2 bases and J 4 bases; bases outside gene matches: 6. CDR1 MNHEY and CDR2 SVGAGI come from the germline V gene. The CDR3 is 15 residues long. CDR3 nucleotides: TGTGCCAGCAGTTACCGAGGACAGGGTCTCTATGGCTACACCTTC. The encoded protein is CASSYRGQGLYGYTF.

In its sample, this clonotype was seen once. The chain carries TRBV7-3 and TRBJ2-3; 7 nucleotides line up with TRBD2. Per germline, CDR1 SGHTA and CDR2 FQGTGA. The CDR3 contains 17 residues. The V and J ends lost 1 base and 2 bases, in that order; junction bases with no gene match: 9. CDR3 in amino acids: CASSLRGGNSYTDTQYF. As DNA, the CDR3 is TGTGCCAGCAGCTTAAGGGGGGGGAATTCCTACACAGATACGCAGTATTTT.